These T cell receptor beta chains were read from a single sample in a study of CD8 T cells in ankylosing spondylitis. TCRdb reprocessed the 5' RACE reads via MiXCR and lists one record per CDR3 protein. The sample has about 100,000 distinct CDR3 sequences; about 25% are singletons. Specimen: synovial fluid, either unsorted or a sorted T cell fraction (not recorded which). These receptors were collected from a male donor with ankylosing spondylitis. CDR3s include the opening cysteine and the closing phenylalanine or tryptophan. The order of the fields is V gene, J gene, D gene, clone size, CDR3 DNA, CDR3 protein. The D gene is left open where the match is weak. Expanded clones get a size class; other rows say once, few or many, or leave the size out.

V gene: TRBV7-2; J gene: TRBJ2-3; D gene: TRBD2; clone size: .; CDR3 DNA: TGTGCCAGCAGCTTAAACGGGAGGGAATACACAGATACGCAGTATTTT; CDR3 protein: CASSLNGREYTDTQYF
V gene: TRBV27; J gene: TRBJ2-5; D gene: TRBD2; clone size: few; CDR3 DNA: TGTGCCAGCAGAAAAGCGGGAGCTTTACAAGAGACCCAGTACTTC; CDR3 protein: CASRKAGALQETQYF
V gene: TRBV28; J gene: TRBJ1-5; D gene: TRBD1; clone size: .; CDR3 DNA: TGTGCCAGCAGCGACAGGGGAGGACAGCCCCAGCATTTT; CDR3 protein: CASSDRGGQPQHF
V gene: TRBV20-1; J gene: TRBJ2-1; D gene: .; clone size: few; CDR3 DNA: TGCAGTGCTAGAGATAGAAGGACTTCCCAGAACTACAATGAGCAGTTCTTC; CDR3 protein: CSARDRRTSQNYNEQFF
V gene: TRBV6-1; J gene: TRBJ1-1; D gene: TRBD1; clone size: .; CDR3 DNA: TGTGCCAGCAGTCTGGAGGGGGCGGACACTGAAGCTTTCTTT; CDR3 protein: CASSLEGADTEAFF
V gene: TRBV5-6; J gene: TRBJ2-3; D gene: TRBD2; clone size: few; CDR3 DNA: TGTGCCAGCAGCTTGTATGCGGGAGGCACAGATACGCAGTATTTT; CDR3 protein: CASSLYAGGTDTQYF
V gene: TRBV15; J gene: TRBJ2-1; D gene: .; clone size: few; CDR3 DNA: TGTGCCACCAGCAGAATGAGCGGGTCATACAATGAGCAGTTCTTC; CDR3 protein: CATSRMSGSYNEQFF
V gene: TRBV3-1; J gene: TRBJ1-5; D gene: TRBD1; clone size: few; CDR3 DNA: TGTGCCAGCAGCCTTCGGACAGGTAATCAGCCCCAGCATTTT; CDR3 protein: CASSLRTGNQPQHF
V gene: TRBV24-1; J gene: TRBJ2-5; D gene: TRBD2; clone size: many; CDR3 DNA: TGTGCCACCAGTGACGGACTAGCAGGAGAGACCCAGTACTTC; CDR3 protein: CATSDGLAGETQYF
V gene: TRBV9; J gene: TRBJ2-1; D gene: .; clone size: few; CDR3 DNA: TGTGCCAGCAACCCTATAGCGGATTCCTACAATGAGCAGTTCTTC; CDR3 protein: CASNPIADSYNEQFF
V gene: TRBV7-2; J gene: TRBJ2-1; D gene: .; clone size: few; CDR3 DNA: TGTGCCAGCAGCGGGAGCTCCTACAATGAGCAGTTCTTC; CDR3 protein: CASSGSSYNEQFF
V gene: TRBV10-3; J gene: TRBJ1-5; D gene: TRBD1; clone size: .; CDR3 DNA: TGTGCCATCAGTGAGTCGGGACAGGGGTCGGATGCAAATCAGCCCCAGCATTTT; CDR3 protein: CAISESGQGSDANQPQHF
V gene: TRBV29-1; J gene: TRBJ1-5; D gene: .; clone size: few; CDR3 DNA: TGCAGCGCCCGGCACGGGGCAAATCAGCCCCAGCATTTT; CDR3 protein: CSARHGANQPQHF
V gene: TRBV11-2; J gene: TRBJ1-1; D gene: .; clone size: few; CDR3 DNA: TGTGCCAGCAGCCCTATTGGACGGTTGGCTTTCTTT; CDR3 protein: CASSPIGRLAFF
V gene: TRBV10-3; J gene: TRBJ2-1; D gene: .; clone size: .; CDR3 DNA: TGTGCCATCCGGGACGTATACAATGAGCAGTTCTTC; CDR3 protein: CAIRDVYNEQFF
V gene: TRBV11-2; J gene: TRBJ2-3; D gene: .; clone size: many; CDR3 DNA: TGTGCCAGCAGCTTAGTAGGTTTTCGCACAGATACGCAGTATTTT; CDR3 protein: CASSLVGFRTDTQYF
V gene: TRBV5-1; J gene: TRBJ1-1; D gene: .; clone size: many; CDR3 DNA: TGCGCCAGCAGCTTGGTAGCAGGCACCACTGAAGCTTTCTTT; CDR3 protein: CASSLVAGTTEAFF
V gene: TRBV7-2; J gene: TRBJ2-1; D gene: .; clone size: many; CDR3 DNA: TGTGCCAGCAGCCTCGGTGAGTTCTTC; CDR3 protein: CASSLGEFF
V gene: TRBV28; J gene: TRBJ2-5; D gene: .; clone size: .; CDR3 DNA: TGTGCCAGCAGTTCGGGAGCAGAGACCCAGTACTTC; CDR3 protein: CASSSGAETQYF
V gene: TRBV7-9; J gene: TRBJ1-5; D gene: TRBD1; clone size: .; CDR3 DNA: TGTGCCAGCAGCGTACAGGGGAGCAATCAGCCCCAGCATTTT; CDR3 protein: CASSVQGSNQPQHF
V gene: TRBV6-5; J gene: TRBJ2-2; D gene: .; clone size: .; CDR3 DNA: TGTGCCAGCAGCGGGACCGGGGAGCTGTTTTTT; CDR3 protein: CASSGTGELFF
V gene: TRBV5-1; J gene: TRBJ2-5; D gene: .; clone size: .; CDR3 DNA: TGCGCCAGCAGCTCCCGTGGGGAGACCCAGTACTTC; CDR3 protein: CASSSRGETQYF
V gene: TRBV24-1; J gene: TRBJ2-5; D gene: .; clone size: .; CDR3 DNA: TGTGCCACCAGTGGGGCTGGAGGGACCCAGTACTTC; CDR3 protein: CATSGAGGTQYF
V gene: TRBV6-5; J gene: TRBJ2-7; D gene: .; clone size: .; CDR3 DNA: TGTGCCAGCAGTTACTCAGAGGGGGGCTACGAGCAGTACTTC; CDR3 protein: CASSYSEGGYEQYF
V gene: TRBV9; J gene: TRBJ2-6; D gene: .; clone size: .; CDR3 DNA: TGTGCCAGCAGCGTAGGAGGGGCCAACGTCCTGACTTTC; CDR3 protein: CASSVGGANVLTF
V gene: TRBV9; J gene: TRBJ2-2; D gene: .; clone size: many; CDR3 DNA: TGTGCCAGCAGCGGAAATCTCGGGGAGACCGGGGAGCTGTTTTTT; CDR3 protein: CASSGNLGETGELFF
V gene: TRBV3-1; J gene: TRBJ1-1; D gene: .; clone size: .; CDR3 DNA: TGTGCCAGCAGCCAACGCGAGGACTTCGCTGAAGCTTTCTTT; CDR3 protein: CASSQREDFAEAFF
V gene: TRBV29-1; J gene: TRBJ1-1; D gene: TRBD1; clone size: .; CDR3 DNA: TGCAGCGTTGAGTCAGGGGGCGACACTGAAGCTTTCTTT; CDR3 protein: CSVESGGDTEAFF
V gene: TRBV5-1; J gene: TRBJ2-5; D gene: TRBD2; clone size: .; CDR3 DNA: TGCGCCAGCAGCTTGAGCGGGGTCCAAGAGACCCAGTACTTC; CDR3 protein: CASSLSGVQETQYF
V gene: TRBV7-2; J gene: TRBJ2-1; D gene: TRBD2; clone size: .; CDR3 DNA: TGTGCCAGCCGCACCGGGACTAGCGGGAGCCATGAGCAGTTCTTC; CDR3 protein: CASRTGTSGSHEQFF
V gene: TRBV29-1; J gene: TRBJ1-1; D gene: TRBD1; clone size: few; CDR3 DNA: TGCAGCGTCAAGCAGGGGGGTGACACTGAAGCTTTCTTT; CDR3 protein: CSVKQGGDTEAFF
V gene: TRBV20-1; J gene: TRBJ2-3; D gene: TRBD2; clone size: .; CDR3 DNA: TGCAGTGCCCACTCGAGCGGGGGCACAGATACGCAGTATTTT; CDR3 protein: CSAHSSGGTDTQYF
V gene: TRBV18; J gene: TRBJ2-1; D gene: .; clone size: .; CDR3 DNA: TGTGCCAGCTCGTCTGCAGGGGCCCCCTACAATGAGCAGTTCTTC; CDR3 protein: CASSSAGAPYNEQFF